This paragraph covers one TCR beta chain sequence. The antigen is undetermined. Data came from immunoSEQ multiplex PCR; TCRdb stores just in-frame clones and leaves some out. The sample holds about 530,000 clones, 90% to 97% seen once. The CDR3 has 12 amino acids. CDR1 MNHNS and CDR2 SASEGT come from the germline V gene. Unmatched junction bases numbered 1, after V lost 7 bases and J lost 3 bases. The data are from a study of shared clonotypes between healthy human individuals. As for the study in general: Used for every donor were three CD4 naive, three CD4 memory, two CD8 naive and one CD8 memory plate.

General study points: In having few donors, the study represented limited genetic and exposure-history diversity.

Sequenced sample: naive CD4+ T cells sorted from blood. Subset noted: CD45RA+ positively selected. This chain uses TRBV6-1 with TRBJ1-1, with TRBD1 identical over 8 bases. The source is a woman aged 25 to 39 in good health. The CDR3 region is CASNRGYTEAFF. CDR3 nucleotide sequence: TGTGCCAGCAACAGGGGGTACACTGAAGCTTTCTTT.